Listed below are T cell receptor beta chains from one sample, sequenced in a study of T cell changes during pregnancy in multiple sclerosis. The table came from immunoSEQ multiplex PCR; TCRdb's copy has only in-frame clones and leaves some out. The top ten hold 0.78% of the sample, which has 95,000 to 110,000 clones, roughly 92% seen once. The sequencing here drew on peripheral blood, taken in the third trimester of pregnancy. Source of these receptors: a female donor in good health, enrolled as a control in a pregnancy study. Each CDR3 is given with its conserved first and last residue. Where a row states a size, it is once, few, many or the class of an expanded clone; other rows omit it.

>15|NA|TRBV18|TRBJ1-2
CASSPGTGGSYGYTF
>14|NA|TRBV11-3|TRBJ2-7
CASSPGGARAEQYF
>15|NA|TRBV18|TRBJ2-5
CASSLLTGASETQYF
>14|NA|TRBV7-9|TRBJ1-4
CASSLTTGYEKLFF
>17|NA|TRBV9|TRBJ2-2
CASSARPGQLYTGELFF
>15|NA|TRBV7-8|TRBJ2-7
CASSLAVTGSNEQYF
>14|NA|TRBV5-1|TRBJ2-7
CASNPPGQSYEQYF
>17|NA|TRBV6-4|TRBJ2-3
CASSDSIVAVRADTQYF
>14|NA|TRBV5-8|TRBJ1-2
CASSRRTVNYGYTF
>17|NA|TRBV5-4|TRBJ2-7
CASSKYGGQGISYEQYF
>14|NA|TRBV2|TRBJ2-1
CASREDRGRGEQFF
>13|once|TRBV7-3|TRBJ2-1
CASSLGTSGEQFF
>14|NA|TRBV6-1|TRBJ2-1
CASTLDRSYNEQFF
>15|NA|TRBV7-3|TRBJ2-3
CASQRGPTSTDTQYF
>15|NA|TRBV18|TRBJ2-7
CASSPLYGVSYEQYF
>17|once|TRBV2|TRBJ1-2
CASMFLKGQGRIYGYTF
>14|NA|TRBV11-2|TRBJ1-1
CASSLGTGNTEAFF
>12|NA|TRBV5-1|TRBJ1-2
CASSPHSNGYTF
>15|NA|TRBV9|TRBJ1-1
CASSVVGTGDTEAFF
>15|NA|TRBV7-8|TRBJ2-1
CASSLAGTGSNEQFF
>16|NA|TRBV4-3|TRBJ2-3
CASSPRTGTSTDTQYF
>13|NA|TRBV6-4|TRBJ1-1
CASRLTGGTEAFF
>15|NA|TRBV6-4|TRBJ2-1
CASSDSSGGADEQFF
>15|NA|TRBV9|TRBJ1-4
CASSVDSRANEKLFF
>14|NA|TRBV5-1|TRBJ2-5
CASSLGTSQETQYF
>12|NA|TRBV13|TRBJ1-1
CASSLLNTEAFF
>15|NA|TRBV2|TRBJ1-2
CASSEGGGWNYGYTF
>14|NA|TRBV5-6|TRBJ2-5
CASSLVGGGETQYF
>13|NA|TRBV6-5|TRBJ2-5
CASREAGKETQYF
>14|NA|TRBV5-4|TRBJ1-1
CASSTRDRGTEAFF
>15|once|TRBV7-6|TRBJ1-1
CASSLGTGENTEAFF
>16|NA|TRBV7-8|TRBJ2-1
CASSSSRSRPSHEQFF
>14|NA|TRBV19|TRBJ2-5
CASSTLWSQETQYF
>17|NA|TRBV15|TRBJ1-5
CATSRGLADSRNQPQHF
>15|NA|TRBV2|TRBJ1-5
CASRPLGQGFQPQHF
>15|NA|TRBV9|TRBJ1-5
CASSVGARTDQPQHF
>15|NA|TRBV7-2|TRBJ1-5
CASSLGQGSRQPQHF
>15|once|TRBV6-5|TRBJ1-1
CASSYSRTGGAEAFF
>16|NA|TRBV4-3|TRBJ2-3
CASSQEVGGGPDTQYF